Reported below is one TCR beta chain. Method: immunoSEQ multiplex PCR; TCRdb's copy keeps in-frame clones and lacks some. This table holds 2 million to 2.5 million clones, 85% to 95% found once. The entry originates in a study of shared clonotypes between healthy human individuals. V shed 2 bases and J shed 4 bases, with 17 bases lying between them. From germline, CDR1 is MNHNS and CDR2 SASEGT. This CDR3 spans 17 amino acids. This sequence was found in a young man in good health. The J gene is TRBJ2-2, the V gene TRBV6-1; TRBD2 is a possible D gene (5 bases). The sample consisted of naive CD4+ T cells sorted from blood. Subset given: CD45RA+ positively selected. The CDR3 region is CASSEPSGRAGTGELFF. The CDR3 bases are TGTGCCAGCAGTGAACCTTCGGGAAGGGCGGGCACCGGGGAGCTGTTTTTT.